The source of this T cell receptor beta chain is a study of T-cell memory formation after mild COVID-19 (dated by TCRdb to the early 2020s). Broadly, across the study: Most TCR sequence clusters were specific to one of the two donors. T-cell clones expanding and contracting after mild COVID-19 in a couple of donors were tracked by longitudinal TCRalpha and TCRbeta repertoire sequencing. The cohort was made up of two young adult volunteers, one female and one male, who were previously healthy. What the authors observed across the whole study: Some responding clones were detected in pre-infection memory, suggesting pre-existing cross-reactive memory T cells joined the SARS-CoV-2 response. The study covered only a couple of mild cases, and larger cohorts including severe cases with pre-infection samples were considered necessary. Clones contracting from day 15 to 85 had balanced CD4/CD8 phenotypes, while a second wave expanding from day 15 to 37 was biased towards CD4+. The second-wave clones that peaked on day 37 were not confirmed to be SARS-CoV-2 specific. Contracting CD4+ clones turned up mainly in the CM and EM memory subsets, whereas EMRA was where CD8+ clones were enriched.

The sample holds a few counts of this clonotype. The specificity of this receptor is unknown. No base quality values were provided; no much bigger clone lies one nucleotide off. TCRdb records Illumina NovaSeq 6000 as the sequencer. TCRalpha and TCRbeta cDNA libraries were built by 5'RACE with constant-segment primers, adding sample barcodes and unique molecular identifiers. RNA was extracted from every sample with Trizol reagent. Library amplification was performed in two PCR steps, and a second sample barcode and Illumina TruSeq adapters were introduced in the second step. The libraries were sequenced on an Illumina NovaSeq using 2 x 150 bp paired-end reads. The study's own analysis went as follows. With migec v1.2.7, reads were demultiplexed and then collapsed into UMI-guided consensus sequences. With mixcr v2.1.11, UMI consensuses were aligned to TRA and TRB V and J templates and assembled into clonotypes. A clonotype was counted as expanded or contracted only when both edgeR and NoisET called the clonotype significant, with the noise models trained on biological replicates. For edgeR calls, the thresholds were a false discovery rate-adjusted p below 0.01 and a log2 fold-change of 1. PCA with hierarchical clustering of max-normalized trajectories of the 1000 most abundant clonotypes was used as exploratory dynamics analysis. Each responding clone was given a CD4 or CD8 phenotype based on the CD4+ and CD8+ repertoires, which had been sequenced separately. The public reads were quality trimmed at Q25 with fastp and then assembled into clones with MiXCR by TCRdb, keeping productive beta chains. Records with the same CDR3 protein are collapsed into one entry carrying the most frequent genes and DNA. It is TCRdb's table, rather than the study itself, that gives the V and J calls and clone size. The sample yields tens of thousands of distinct CDR3 sequences; around 6.1% were counted once. The ten largest clones capture about 0.81% of the sample.

The germline V gene yields SNHLY for CDR1 and FYNNEI for CDR2. Including the terminal cysteine and phenylalanine, the CDR3 comprises 11 residues. Solely the CDR3 DNA is kept, with 33 bases framed from the first base. A distance of 10 bases separates the germline ends of V and J, which lose 6 bases and 8 bases respectively. PBMCs were isolated by Ficoll-Paque density gradient centrifugation. Rearrangement joined TRBV2 to TRBJ1-1, with no confidently assigned D gene. Specimen: PBMCs or a T cell subset sorted from them (not recorded which). This clonotype was obtained from an adult who had mild COVID-19 (a few samples of this study predate the infection). The sample titles of this study are shuffled in the database, so cell type and time point are left out. The CDR3 sequence is CASSVLKEAFF. The sequenced DNA is TGTGCCAGCAGCGTACTCAAAGAAGCTTTCTTT.